These 25 T cell receptor beta chains were sequenced from one sample in a study of blood T cell repertoires in COVID-19. Assay: immunoSEQ multiplex PCR; the TCRdb copy retains only in-frame clones and omits some. The table includes approximately 44,000 clones, 88% detected once. The sample comprised peripheral blood. The receptors were gathered from a woman between 40 and 55 years old with acute or convalescent COVID-19.

J is TRBJ2-7 and V is TRBV18, with TRBD1 matching 8 bases. Losses at the gene ends were 6 bases for V and 6 bases for J; bases not matched to a gene: 7. From germline, CDR1 is KGHSH and CDR2 LQKENI. The CDR3 extends over 13 amino acids. The CDR3 nucleotides read TGTGCCAGCTCCCAGGGGGCTCCTCGCGAGCAGTACTTC. It codes for CASSQGAPREQYF.

V usage is TRBV7-2 and J usage is TRBJ2-1; 16 bases fit TRBD2. Germline CDR1 is SGHTA and CDR2 is FQGNSA. With V trimmed by 4 bases and J by 12 bases, 6 bases remained unmatched. The CDR3 contains 15 residues. The DNA of the CDR3 is TGTGCCAGCAGCTCCGGGACTAGCGGGGGGGCCGGGCAGTTCTTC. Its protein is CASSSGTSGGAGQFF.

The rearrangement joins TRBV9 to TRBJ1-4; 7 bases are shared with TRBD1. The junction had 4 bases not matched to a gene; V was cut back by 3 bases and J by 5 bases. The germline gives CDR1 SGDLS, CDR2 YYNGEE. The CDR3 spans 14 residues. The DNA for the CDR3 is TGTGCCAGCAGCGCGACAGGGACGAATGAAAAACTGTTTTTT. Translating it yields CASSATGTNEKLFF.

The V and J genes are TRBV29-1 and TRBJ1-5; D gene uncertain. Germline V gene lookup returns CDR1 SQVTM and CDR2 ANQGSEA. Trimming took 2 bases from V and 0 from J, leaving 5 bases between them. This CDR3 has 13 amino acids. For the CDR3, the DNA is TGCAGCGTTGAAACATCTAGCAATCAGCCCCAGCATTTT. Residues: CSVETSSNQPQHF.

This clone was observed once. J is TRBJ1-6 and V is TRBV19, with 7 bases matching TRBD1. CDR1 LNHDA and CDR2 SQIVND come from the germline V gene (reference sequence). Germline trimming cut 5 bases from V and 7 bases from J; bases unmatched to any gene: 5. The CDR3 runs 14 residues. Here the CDR3 DNA reads TGTGCCAGTAGTCGGGACAGCGCGAATTCACCCCTCCACTTT. Protein product: CASSRDSANSPLHF.

The chain recombines TRBV4-1 with TRBJ2-1, with D possibly matching TRBD1 (5 bases). CDR1 and CDR2 (germline): MGHRA, YSYEKL. CDR3 length: 17 amino acids. Trimming cost V 1 base and J 2 bases, with 15 bases left between them. CDR3 region: CASSQGDRGLAYNEQFF. The CDR3 region has the DNA TGCGCCAGCAGCCAAGGAGATAGGGGCCTTGCCTACAATGAGCAGTTCTTC.

The chain joins TRBV7-6 to TRBJ1-5, with D possibly matching TRBD1 (5 bases). CDR3 length: 14 residues. CDR1 and CDR2 (germline): SGHVS, FNYEAQ. The V and J ends lost 5 bases and 5 bases respectively, with 13 bases between them. The CDR3 region is CASSPDGGDQPQHF. The DNA for the CDR3 is TGTGCCAGCAGCCCGGACGGGGGAGATCAGCCCCAGCATTTT.

The chain recombines TRBV7-8 with TRBJ2-2; TRBD1 matches at 8 bases. This CDR3 is 18 amino acids long. V lost 7 bases and J lost 5; bases outside the gene matches: 18. Per the germline V gene, CDR1 is SGHVS and CDR2 is FQNEAQ. The CDR3 bases are TGTGCCAGCATCCCATCTCTCCGGGCAGGGGGCGTGACCGGGGAGCTGTTTTTT. It specifies CASIPSLRAGGVTGELFF.

This chain joins TRBV19 and TRBJ2-1; TRBD2 aligns across 9 bases. The CDR3 has 17 residues. Germline V gene sequence: CDR1 LNHDA, CDR2 SQIVND (reference sequence). V lost 3 bases to trimming and J lost 6 bases; unmatched junction nucleotides: 12. Here the CDR3 DNA reads TGTGCCAGTAGTATCGGTCTAGCGGGATTGGCTTCCAATGAGCAGTTCTTC. Residues: CASSIGLAGLASNEQFF.

The rearrangement links TRBV4-1 to TRBJ2-7; the match to TRBD1 covers 11 bases. The CDR3 covers 15 residues. With V trimmed by 4 bases and J by 3 bases, 5 bases remained unmatched. Germline CDR1 is MGHRA and CDR2 is YSYEKL. Here the CDR3 reads CASSLSGTGGYEQYF. The CDR3 DNA reads as TGCGCCAGCAGCCTCTCCGGGACAGGGGGCTACGAGCAGTACTTC.

The chain uses TRBV19 and TRBJ2-7, with 7 positions matching TRBD1. The CDR3 contains 13 residues. The trim removed 6 bases at V and 4 bases at J, leaving 6 bases unmatched. Germline values: CDR1 LNHDA, CDR2 SQIVND (reference sequence). CDR3: CASRTGTDYEQYF. The CDR3 DNA reads as TGTGCCAGTAGAACCGGGACAGATTACGAGCAGTACTTC.

The rearrangement uses TRBV2 and TRBJ2-2; perhaps TRBD1 as D (5 bases). V was clipped by 2 bases and J by 5 bases, with 12 bases between them. CDR1 and CDR2 (germline): SNHLY, FYNNEI. This CDR3 has 15 residues. The CDR3 reads CASSERGRRTGELFF. In DNA, the CDR3 is TGTGCCAGCAGTGAAAGGGGCAGACGGACCGGGGAGCTGTTTTTT.

The chain is built from TRBV27 and TRBJ2-1; 8 nucleotides agree with TRBD2. V dropped 2 bases and J dropped 5; count of bases not matched to a gene: 11. The germline V gene encodes CDR1 MNHEY and CDR2 SMNVEV (reference sequence). The CDR3 extends over 17 amino acids. Written as DNA, the CDR3 is TGTGCCAGCAGTTTAGGGAACTTGGCGGGGGGACACAATGAGCAGTTCTTC. Translated, it gives CASSLGNLAGGHNEQFF.

This chain connects TRBV13 to TRBJ1-3; TRBD1 aligns across 7 bases. Germline V CDR1 and CDR2: PRHDT, FYEKMQ (reference sequence). Germline trimming cut 5 bases from V and 4 bases from J; bases unmatched to any gene: 8. The CDR3 has 15 amino acids. The DNA for the CDR3 is TGTGCCAGCAGCCCCTATGGACAGGCCGGAAACACCATATATTTT. It translates to CASSPYGQAGNTIYF.

The J gene is TRBJ2-7, the V gene TRBV28; unclear D gene. Germline lookup yields CDR1 MDHEN and CDR2 SYDVKM. CDR3 size: 15 residues. Deletions cut 8 bases from V and 3 bases from J, with 20 bases between. The CDR3 reads CASPFPSSYHYEQYF. In nucleotides, the CDR3 is TGTGCCAGCCCTTTTCCGAGCTCCTATCACTACGAGCAGTACTTC.

The chain is built from TRBV28 and TRBJ1-2; possible D gene TRBD1, 5 bases. V was pared by 4 bases and J by 1 base, with 13 bases between. The CDR3 has 15 residues. Per the germline V gene, CDR1 is MDHEN and CDR2 is SYDVKM. The CDR3 DNA is TGTGCCAGCAGTTCCGACGCCGGGGGTAACTATGGCTACACCTTC. Translating gives CASSSDAGGNYGYTF.

The chain recombines TRBV28 with TRBJ2-3; the D is unclear. This CDR3 has 14 residues. The V gene lost 6 bases and the J gene lost 1 base, with 11 bases spanning the gap. Germline values: CDR1 MDHEN, CDR2 SYDVKM. CDR3 sequence reads: CASSAVLGTDTQYF. In DNA, the CDR3 is TGTGCCAGCAGCGCGGTGCTGGGCACAGATACGCAGTATTTT.

This chain links TRBV13 with TRBJ2-1; D perhaps matches TRBD2 (6 bases). The CDR3 loop spans 14 amino acids. In germline, CDR1 is PRHDT, CDR2 FYEKMQ (reference sequence). V lost 4 bases, J lost 9 bases, and 16 bases lay in between. The CDR3 is CASSSSRGASEQFF. Written as DNA, the CDR3 is TGTGCCAGCAGCTCCTCGCGGGGAGCTTCTGAGCAGTTCTTC.

V usage is TRBV5-4 and J usage is TRBJ2-3; TRBD2 agrees at 14 bases. CDR1 and CDR2 (germline): SGHNT, YYREEE (reference sequence). V shed 3 bases, J shed 5 bases, and the junction held 2 bases outside the gene matches. This CDR3 is built from 15 residues. This CDR3 is CASSSGTSGGDTQYF. CDR3 in DNA: TGTGCCAGCAGCTCCGGGACTAGCGGGGGAGATACGCAGTATTTT.

This rearrangement joins TRBV3-1 (or the pseudogene TRBV3-2) to TRBJ2-1; D remains unclear. The germline CDR1 and CDR2 sequences are LGHDT and YNNKEL (reference sequence). Trimming shortened V by 0 bases and J by 8 bases, and 11 bases separated the two germline ends. This CDR3 contains 14 residues. The CDR3, as DNA: TGTGCCAGCAGCCAAGAACCTAACAGCCATGAGCAGTTCTTC. This gives the protein CASSQEPNSHEQFF.

This chain links TRBV7-2 with TRBJ1-6; D is possibly TRBD1 (5 bases). CDR1 is SGHTA, CDR2 FQGNSA, per germline. The CDR3 is made up of 14 amino acids. V lost 5 bases, J lost 11 bases, and 16 bases lay in between. The CDR3 nucleotides are TGTGCCAGCAGCCCAGTTCAGGGTAGGACACCCCTCCACTTT. This gives the protein CASSPVQGRTPLHF.

The V call is TRBV18, the J call TRBJ1-2; no clear D gene. Per the germline V gene, CDR1 is KGHSH and CDR2 is LQKENI. Trimming shortened V by 3 bases and J by 0 bases, and 8 bases separated the two germline ends. The CDR3 is 14 amino acids. The CDR3 coding sequence is TGTGCCAGCTCACCCGTCGGGGCTAACTATGGCTACACCTTC. Translating it yields CASSPVGANYGYTF.

V usage is TRBV7-2 and J usage is TRBJ1-1; tentatively, D is TRBD1 (6 bases). This CDR3 contains 16 residues. Germline lookup yields CDR1 SGHTA and CDR2 FQGNSA. V lost 0 bases to trimming and J lost 1 base, with 12 bases between them. This CDR3 is CASSLASGRGNTEAFF. The CDR3 coding sequence is TGTGCCAGCAGCTTAGCATCCGGCAGGGGGAACACTGAAGCTTTCTTT.

In nucleotides, the CDR3 is TGTGCCACCCCCCCCCGATCTGCGGCAAGCACAGATACGCAGTATTTT. Translating it yields CATPPRSAASTDTQYF. The genes are TRBV2 and TRBJ2-3, with no clear D. Germline CDR1 SNHLY, CDR2 FYNNEI. This CDR3 is built from 16 residues. Trimming removed 10 bases at V and 0 bases at J, with 20 bases between. Supplemented by reference TRBV2 and TRBJ2-3, the full variable domain reads EPEVTQTPSHQVTQMGQEVILRCVPISNHLYFYWYRQILGQKVEFLVSFYNNEISEKSEIFDDQFSVERPDGSNFTLKIRSTKLEDSAMYFCATPPRSAASTDTQYFGPGTRLTVL.

This sequence joins TRBV3-1 (or the pseudogene TRBV3-2) and TRBJ1-2; 7 bases are shared with TRBD1. CDR3 length equals 15 residues. CDR1 and CDR2 from the germline V gene are LGHDT and YNNKEL (reference sequence). The V and J ends lost 0 bases and 6 bases, in that order; junction bases with no gene match: 7. CDR3 in amino acids: CASSQDSGRGNGYTF. CDR3 DNA: TGTGCCAGCAGCCAAGATTCGGGCAGGGGGAATGGCTACACCTTC.